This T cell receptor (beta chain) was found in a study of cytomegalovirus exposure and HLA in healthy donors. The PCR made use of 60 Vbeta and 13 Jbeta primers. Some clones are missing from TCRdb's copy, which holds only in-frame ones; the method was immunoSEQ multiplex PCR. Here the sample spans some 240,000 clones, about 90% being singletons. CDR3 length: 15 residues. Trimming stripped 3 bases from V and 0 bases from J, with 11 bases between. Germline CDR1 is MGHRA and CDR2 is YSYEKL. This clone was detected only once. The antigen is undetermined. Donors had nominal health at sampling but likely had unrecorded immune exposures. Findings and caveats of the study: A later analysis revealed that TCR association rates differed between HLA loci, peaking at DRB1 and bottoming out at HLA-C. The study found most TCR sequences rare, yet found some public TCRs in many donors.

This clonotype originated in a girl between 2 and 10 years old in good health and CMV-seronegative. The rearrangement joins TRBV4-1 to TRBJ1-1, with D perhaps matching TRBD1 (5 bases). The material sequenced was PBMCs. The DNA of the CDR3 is TGCGCCAGCAGCCACCCGGGGGATTTGAACACTGAAGCTTTCTTT. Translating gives CASSHPGDLNTEAFF.